The rows below give T cell receptor beta chains drawn from one sample of a study of cytomegalovirus exposure and HLA in healthy donors. Data came from immunoSEQ multiplex PCR; TCRdb stores just in-frame clones and leaves some out. This sample has some 48,000 clones, with around 94% found just once. Material for sequencing was PBMCs. Receptors were obtained from a woman aged 18-35 years in good health and CMV-seropositive. Both conserved end residues are part of each CDR3. D genes are given only for firm matches. Clone size is stated in some rows and not others, as once, few, many or a class when expanded.

d_call,v_call,clone_size,j_call,cdr3_nt,cdr3_aa
TRBD1,TRBV6-6,-,TRBJ2-7,TGTGCCAGCAGTCCCATGGGGACAGGTCACTACGAGCAGTACTTC,CASSPMGTGHYEQYF
TRBD2,TRBV4-1,-,TRBJ2-1,TGCGCCAGCAGCCAAGAGGCTAGCGGTCACAATGAGCAGTTCTTC,CASSQEASGHNEQFF
-,TRBV7-8,-,TRBJ1-1,TGTGCCAGCAGCAAAGGGGGTTGGGCCACTGAAGCTTTCTTT,CASSKGGWATEAFF
TRBD1,TRBV9,-,TRBJ1-3,TGTGCCAGCAGCACCCGGGACAGGGGCTATTCTGGAAACACCATATATTTT,CASSTRDRGYSGNTIYF
TRBD1,TRBV19,-,TRBJ1-5,TGTGCCAGTACCACCCAGACAGGGCTCAATCAGCCCCAGCATTTT,CASTTQTGLNQPQHF
-,TRBV4-1,once,TRBJ1-1,TGCGCCAGCAGCCAAGGACAGGTGAACACTGAAGCTTTCTTT,CASSQGQVNTEAFF
TRBD1,TRBV30,-,TRBJ2-1,TGTGCCTGGAGTGTACGTAGGACAGGGGGCAATGAGCAGTTCTTC,CAWSVRRTGGNEQFF
TRBD1,TRBV27,-,TRBJ1-2,TGTGCCAGCAGTACTGGGACAGCGACATATGGCTACACCTTC,CASSTGTATYGYTF
-,TRBV12-1,-,TRBJ2-7,TGTGCCAGCTTCCTTCTAGCGGGAGTTACCGATTACGAGCAGTACTTC,CASFLLAGVTDYEQYF
TRBD1,TRBV7-2,-,TRBJ1-6,TGTGCCAGCAGCCGATATCCGGGACAGCATAATTCACCCCTCCACTTT,CASSRYPGQHNSPLHF